Listed below are T cell receptor beta chains from one sample, sequenced in a study of OX40 agonist ivuxolimab in advanced cancers. Measured with immunoSEQ multiplex PCR; TCRdb has only the in-frame clones, and not every one. The sample has tens of thousands of clones, around 85% seen once. The specimen comprised CD4+ or CD8+ T cells sorted from blood, sampled in a trial of the OX40 agonist ivuxolimab. The receptors here all came from an adult with an advanced solid tumor such as melanoma, head and neck, liver or kidney cancer. The CDR3 runs from the conserved cysteine through the conserved F or W. The D gene is left open where the match is weak. The size of a clone is reported for some rows only, either as once, few or many, or as a class for expanded clones.

V gene	clone size	D gene	J gene	CDR3 DNA	CDR3 protein
TRBV5-4	NA	TRBD1	TRBJ2-1	TGTGCCAGCAGCTTTTCAGGGACAGGTCATGACAATGAGCAGTTCTTC	CASSFSGTGHDNEQFF
TRBV5-1	NA	NA	TRBJ2-2	TGCGCCAGCAGCTCGAGTCGGGGCACCGGGGAGCTGTTTTTT	CASSSSRGTGELFF
TRBV6-6	few	NA	TRBJ1-2	TGTGCCACCCAAAAACCCGGGACAAGCAATGGCTACACCTTC	CATQKPGTSNGYTF
TRBV30	once	TRBD1	TRBJ2-7	TGTGCCTGGAAGAGAAACCCGGGACAGGGGCCCTACGAGCAGTACTTC	CAWKRNPGQGPYEQYF
TRBV29-1	NA	TRBD2	TRBJ2-3	TGCAGCGTTGAAGTACCGGGGGGGGGCTGGACAGATACGCAGTATTTT	CSVEVPGGGWTDTQYF
TRBV27	NA	NA	TRBJ2-3	TGTGCCACCAATGGGGGGCGATACACAGATACGCAGTATTTT	CATNGGRYTDTQYF
TRBV19	NA	NA	TRBJ1-2	TGTGCCAGTAATGAAGGCGTCGGCTGGGGCTACACCTTC	CASNEGVGWGYTF
TRBV19	NA	NA	TRBJ2-2	TGTGCCAGTACCCCCAGGGTTATGAACACCGGGGAGCTGTTTTTT	CASTPRVMNTGELFF
TRBV5-4	NA	NA	TRBJ1-3	TGTGCCAGCAGCTCACAGGGTTATGGAAACACCATATATTTT	CASSSQGYGNTIYF
TRBV7-2	few	NA	TRBJ1-6	TGTGCCAGCAGCTTACAGTATAATTCACCCCTCCACTTT	CASSLQYNSPLHF
TRBV5-1	NA	NA	TRBJ2-1	TGCGCCAGCAGCTTGGTCCCGAGGGAGACCTACAATGAGCAGTTCTTC	CASSLVPRETYNEQFF
TRBV6-6	NA	NA	TRBJ2-5	TGTGCCAGCAGTTCCCTCCGCGAGACCCAGTACTTC	CASSSLRETQYF
TRBV5-1	few	TRBD1	TRBJ2-3	TGCGCCAGCTCTGAGGACAGGGGGACAGATACGCAGTATTTT	CASSEDRGTDTQYF
TRBV19	once	NA	TRBJ2-7	TGTGCCAGTAGTATTAACAGGGAAGCCTACGAGCAGTACTTC	CASSINREAYEQYF
TRBV5-1	once	NA	TRBJ1-3	TGCGCCAGCAGCTTGGGACGGCAAACTGGAAACACCATATATTTT	CASSLGRQTGNTIYF
TRBV9	NA	TRBD2	TRBJ2-7	TGTGCCAGCAGCGTAGGCGGGAGCGCACATGACGAGCAGTACTTC	CASSVGGSAHDEQYF
TRBV2	NA	NA	TRBJ2-3	NA	CASILASGRVADTQYF
TRBV14	NA	NA	TRBJ1-4	TGTGCCAGCAGCCGGGGAGGTAATGAAAAACTGTTTTTT	CASSRGGNEKLFF
TRBV6-1	NA	TRBD2	TRBJ2-3	TGTGCCAGCAGTGAAGCTCACGGACTAGCGGGAACAGATACGCAGTATTTT	CASSEAHGLAGTDTQYF
TRBV11-2	NA	NA	TRBJ2-3	TGTGCCAGCAGCTTATCCCCAGATACGCAGTATTTT	CASSLSPDTQYF
TRBV18	NA	NA	TRBJ2-7	TGTGCCAGCTCACCACCGACGGCAGGGGCCACGCAGTACTTC	CASSPPTAGATQYF
TRBV28	NA	NA	TRBJ1-4	TGTGCCAGCAGTGCGGGAACAACTAATGAAAAACTGTTTTTT	CASSAGTTNEKLFF
TRBV7-2	NA	TRBD2	TRBJ2-5	TGTGCCAGCAGCTTATTGGGAGGGGCGGGACAAGAGACCCAGTACTTC	CASSLLGGAGQETQYF
TRBV6-5	NA	NA	TRBJ1-1	TGTGCCAGCAGTTACACGGGGAACACTGAAGCTTTCTTT	CASSYTGNTEAFF
TRBV4-1	NA	NA	TRBJ1-2	TGCGCCAGCAGCCAAGACAGCCTCGCCAACTATGGCTACACCTTC	CASSQDSLANYGYTF
TRBV4-1	NA	TRBD1	TRBJ1-2	TGCGCCAGCAGCCTAACCGGGACAGTGGATAACTATGGCTACACCTTC	CASSLTGTVDNYGYTF